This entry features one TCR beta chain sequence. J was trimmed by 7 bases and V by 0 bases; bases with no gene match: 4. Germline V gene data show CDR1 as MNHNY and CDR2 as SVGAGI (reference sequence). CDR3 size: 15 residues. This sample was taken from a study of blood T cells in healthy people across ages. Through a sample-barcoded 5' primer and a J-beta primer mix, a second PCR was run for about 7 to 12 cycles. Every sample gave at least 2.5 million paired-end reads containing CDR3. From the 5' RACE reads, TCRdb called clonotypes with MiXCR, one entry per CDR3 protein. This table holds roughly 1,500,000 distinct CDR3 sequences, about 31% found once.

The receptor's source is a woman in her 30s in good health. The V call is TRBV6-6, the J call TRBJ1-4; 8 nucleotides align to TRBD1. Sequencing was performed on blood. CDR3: CASSYSSRGREKLFF. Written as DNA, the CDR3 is TGTGCCAGCAGTTACTCATCCAGGGGGCGTGAAAAACTGTTTTTT.